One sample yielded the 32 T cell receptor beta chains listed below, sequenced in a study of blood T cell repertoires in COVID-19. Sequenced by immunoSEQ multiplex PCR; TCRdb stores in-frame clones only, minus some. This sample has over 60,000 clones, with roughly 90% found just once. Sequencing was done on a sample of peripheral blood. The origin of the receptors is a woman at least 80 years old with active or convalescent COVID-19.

The chain's CDR3 is CASRGWAGVGWFSDTQYF. The DNA for the CDR3 is TGTGCCAGCAGAGGTTGGGCGGGGGTCGGGTGGTTCTCAGATACGCAGTATTTT. The V and J genes are TRBV2 and TRBJ2-3; TRBD2 aligns across 7 bases. The CDR3 is 18 amino acids. The V segment lost 6 bases and the J segment 4 bases; nucleotides outside the gene matches: 19. Germline-derived CDR1 and CDR2 are SNHLY and FYNNEI.

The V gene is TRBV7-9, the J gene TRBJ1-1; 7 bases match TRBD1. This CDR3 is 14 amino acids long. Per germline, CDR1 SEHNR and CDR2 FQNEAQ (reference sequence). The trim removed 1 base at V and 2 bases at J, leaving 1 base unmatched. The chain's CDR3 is CASSLGGGNTEAFF. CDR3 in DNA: TGTGCCAGCAGCTTAGGAGGGGGCAACACTGAAGCTTTCTTT.

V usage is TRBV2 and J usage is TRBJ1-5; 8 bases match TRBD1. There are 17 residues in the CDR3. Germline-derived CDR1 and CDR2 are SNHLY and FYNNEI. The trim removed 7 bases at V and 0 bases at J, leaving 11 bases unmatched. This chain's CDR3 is CASTGGQGPYSNQPQHF. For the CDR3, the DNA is TGTGCCAGCACCGGAGGACAGGGACCTTATAGCAATCAGCCCCAGCATTTT.

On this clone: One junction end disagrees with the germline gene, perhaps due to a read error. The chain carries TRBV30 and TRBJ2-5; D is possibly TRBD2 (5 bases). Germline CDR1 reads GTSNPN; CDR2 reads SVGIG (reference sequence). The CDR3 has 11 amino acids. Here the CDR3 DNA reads TGTGCCTGGAGTGTACGAGGGTCCACGGACTTC. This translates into CAWSVRGSTDF.

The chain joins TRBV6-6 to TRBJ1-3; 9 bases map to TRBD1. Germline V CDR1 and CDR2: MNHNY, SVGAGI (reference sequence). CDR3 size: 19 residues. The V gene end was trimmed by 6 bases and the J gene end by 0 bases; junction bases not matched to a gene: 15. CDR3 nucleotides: TGTGCCAGCAGCTTCAATTTCGAGGACAGGGGAACCTCTGGAAACACCATATATTTT. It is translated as CASSFNFEDRGTSGNTIYF.

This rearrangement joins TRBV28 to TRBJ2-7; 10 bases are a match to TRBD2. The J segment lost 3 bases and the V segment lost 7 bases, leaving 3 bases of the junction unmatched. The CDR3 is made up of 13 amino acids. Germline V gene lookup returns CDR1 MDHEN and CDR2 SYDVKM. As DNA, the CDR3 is TGTGCCAGCAACGTAGCGGGGGGCTACGAGCAGTACTTC. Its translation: CASNVAGGYEQYF.

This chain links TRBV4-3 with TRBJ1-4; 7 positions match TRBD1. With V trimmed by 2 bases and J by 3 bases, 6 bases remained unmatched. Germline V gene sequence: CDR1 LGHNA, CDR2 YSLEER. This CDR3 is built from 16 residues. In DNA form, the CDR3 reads TGCGCCAGCAGCCAAACTCCGGGACAGTCTAATGAAAAACTGTTTTTT. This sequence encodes CASSQTPGQSNEKLFF.

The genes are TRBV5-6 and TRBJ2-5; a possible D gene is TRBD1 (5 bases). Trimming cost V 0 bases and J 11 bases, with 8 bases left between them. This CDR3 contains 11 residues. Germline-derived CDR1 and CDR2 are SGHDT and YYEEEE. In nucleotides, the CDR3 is TGTGCCAGCAGCTTGGAGGGGCCTCAGTACTTC. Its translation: CASSLEGPQYF.

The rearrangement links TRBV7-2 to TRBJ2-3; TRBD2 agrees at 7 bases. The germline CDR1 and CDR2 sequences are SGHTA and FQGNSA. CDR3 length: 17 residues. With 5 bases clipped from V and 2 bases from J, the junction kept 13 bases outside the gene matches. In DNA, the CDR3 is TGTGCCAGCAGCCCGGCGGCGGGGACTATATTCACAGATACGCAGTATTTT. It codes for CASSPAAGTIFTDTQYF.

For the CDR3, the DNA is TGTGCCAGCACCCGCGGCGGGGGGAACAATGAGCAGTTCTTC. As protein: CASTRGGGNNEQFF. The chain has TRBV6-6 and TRBJ2-1; 8 bases map to TRBD2. The CDR3 sequence is 14 residues long. After removal of 7 bases from V and 5 bases from J, the junction contained 7 bases not matched to a gene. CDR1 and CDR2 (germline): MNHNY, SVGAGI (reference sequence).

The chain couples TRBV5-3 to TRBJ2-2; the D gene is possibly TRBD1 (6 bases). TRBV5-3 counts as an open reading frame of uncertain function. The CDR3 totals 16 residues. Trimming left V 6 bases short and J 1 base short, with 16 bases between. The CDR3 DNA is TGTGCCAGAATAAGACCGGACAGACAGAACACCGGGGAGCTGTTTTTT. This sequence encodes CARIRPDRQNTGELFF.

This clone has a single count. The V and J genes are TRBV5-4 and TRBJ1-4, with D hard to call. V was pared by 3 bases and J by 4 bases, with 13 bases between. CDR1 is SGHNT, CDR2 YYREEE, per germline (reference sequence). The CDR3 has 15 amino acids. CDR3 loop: CASSSRTGNNEKLFF. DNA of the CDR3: TGTGCCAGCAGCTCGAGGACGGGGAATAATGAAAAACTGTTTTTT.

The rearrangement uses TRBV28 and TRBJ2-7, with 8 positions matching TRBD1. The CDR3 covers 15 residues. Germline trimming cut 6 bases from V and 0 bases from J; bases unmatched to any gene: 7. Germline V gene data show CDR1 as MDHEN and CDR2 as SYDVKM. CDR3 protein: CASSITGTGSYEQYF. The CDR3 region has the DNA TGTGCCAGCAGCATTACCGGGACAGGCTCCTACGAGCAGTACTTC.

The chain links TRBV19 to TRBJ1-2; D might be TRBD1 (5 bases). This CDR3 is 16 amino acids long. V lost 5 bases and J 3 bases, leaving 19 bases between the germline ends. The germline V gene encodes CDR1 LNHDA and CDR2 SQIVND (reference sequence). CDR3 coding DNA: TGTGCCAGTAGTCCGGACACGGCTACTATCTACTATGGCTACACCTTC. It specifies CASSPDTATIYYGYTF.

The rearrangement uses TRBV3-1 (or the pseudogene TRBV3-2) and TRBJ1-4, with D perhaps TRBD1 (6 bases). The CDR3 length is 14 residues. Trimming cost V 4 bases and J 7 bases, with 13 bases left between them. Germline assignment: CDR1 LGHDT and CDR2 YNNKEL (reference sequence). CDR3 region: CASSPPGQLEKLFF. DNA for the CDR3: TGTGCCAGCAGCCCCCCGGGACAACTTGAAAAACTGTTTTTT.

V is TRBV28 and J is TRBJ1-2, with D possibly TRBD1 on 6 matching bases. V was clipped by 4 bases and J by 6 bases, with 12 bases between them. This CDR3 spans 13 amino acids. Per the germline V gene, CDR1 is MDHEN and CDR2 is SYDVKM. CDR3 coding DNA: TGTGCCAGCAGTTCCGCGGGGGCTGATGGCTACACCTTC. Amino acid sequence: CASSSAGADGYTF.

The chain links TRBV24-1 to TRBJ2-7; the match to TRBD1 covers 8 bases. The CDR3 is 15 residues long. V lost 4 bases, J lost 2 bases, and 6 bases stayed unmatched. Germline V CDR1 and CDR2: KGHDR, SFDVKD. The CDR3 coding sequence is TGTGCCACCAGTGACCCCCGGGACAGGACCTACGAGCAGTACTTC. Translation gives CATSDPRDRTYEQYF.

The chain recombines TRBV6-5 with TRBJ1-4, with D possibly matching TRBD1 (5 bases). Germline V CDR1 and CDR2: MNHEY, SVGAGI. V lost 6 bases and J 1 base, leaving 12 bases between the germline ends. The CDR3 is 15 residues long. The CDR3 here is CASSRGWGTNEKLFF. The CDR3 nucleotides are TGTGCCAGCAGCCGGGGGTGGGGAACTAATGAAAAACTGTTTTTT.

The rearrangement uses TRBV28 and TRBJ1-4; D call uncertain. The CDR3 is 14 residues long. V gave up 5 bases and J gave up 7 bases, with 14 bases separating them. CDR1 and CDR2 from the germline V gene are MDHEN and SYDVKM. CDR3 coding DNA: TGTGCCAGCAGTCCCCATACCAGTGCTGAAAAACTGTTTTTT. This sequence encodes CASSPHTSAEKLFF. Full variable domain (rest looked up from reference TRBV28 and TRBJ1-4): DVKVTQSSRYLVKRTGEKVFLECVQDMDHENMFWYRQDPGLGLRLIYFSYDVKMKEKGDIPEGYSVSREKKERFSLILESASTNQTSMYLCASSPHTSAEKLFFGSGTQLSVL.

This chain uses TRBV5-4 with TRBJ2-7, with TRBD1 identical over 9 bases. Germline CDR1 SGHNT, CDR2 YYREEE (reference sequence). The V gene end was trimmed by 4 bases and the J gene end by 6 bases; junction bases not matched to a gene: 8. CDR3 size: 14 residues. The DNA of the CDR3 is TGTGCCAGCAGCCTAGGACAGGGGAGCGGCGAGCAGTACTTC. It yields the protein CASSLGQGSGEQYF.

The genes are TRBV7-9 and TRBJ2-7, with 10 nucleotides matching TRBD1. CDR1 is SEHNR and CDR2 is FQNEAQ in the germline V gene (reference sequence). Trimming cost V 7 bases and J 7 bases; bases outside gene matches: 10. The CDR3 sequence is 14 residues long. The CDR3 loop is CASTGGTGEEEQYF. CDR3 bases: TGTGCCAGCACCGGGGGGACAGGGGAGGAAGAGCAGTACTTC.

The CDR3 spells CASSLRFDRGLYEQYF. The CDR3 nucleotides read TGCGCCAGCAGCTTGCGTTTCGACAGGGGGCTTTACGAGCAGTACTTC. J is TRBJ2-7 and V is TRBV5-1; 10 bases align to TRBD1. V shed 1 base and J 4 bases; nucleotides not matched to a gene: 8. The CDR3 is made up of 16 amino acids. Germline CDR1 reads SGHRS; CDR2 reads YFSETQ.

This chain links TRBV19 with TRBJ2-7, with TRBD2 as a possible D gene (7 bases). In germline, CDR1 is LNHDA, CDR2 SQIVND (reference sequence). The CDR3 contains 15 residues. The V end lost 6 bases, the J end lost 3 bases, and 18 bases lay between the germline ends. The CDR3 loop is CASSNLGGAGYEQYF. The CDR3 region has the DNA TGTGCCAGTAGCAACCTGGGGGGGGCAGGCTACGAGCAGTACTTC.

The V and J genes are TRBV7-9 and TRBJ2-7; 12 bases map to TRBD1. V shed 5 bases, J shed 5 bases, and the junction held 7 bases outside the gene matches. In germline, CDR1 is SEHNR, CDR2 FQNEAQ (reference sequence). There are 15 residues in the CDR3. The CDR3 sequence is CASSNRDRGPHEQYF. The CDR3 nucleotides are TGTGCCAGCAGCAACCGGGACAGGGGGCCACACGAGCAGTACTTC.

CDR3 amino acids: CASRAAGFQETQYF. CDR3 bases: TGTGCCAGCAGAGCCGCAGGGTTCCAAGAGACCCAGTACTTC. V usage is TRBV28 and J usage is TRBJ2-5; TRBD1 is a possible D gene (5 bases). CDR3 length equals 14 residues. Trimming removed 6 bases at V and 1 base at J, with 12 bases between. CDR1 MDHEN and CDR2 SYDVKM come from the germline V gene.

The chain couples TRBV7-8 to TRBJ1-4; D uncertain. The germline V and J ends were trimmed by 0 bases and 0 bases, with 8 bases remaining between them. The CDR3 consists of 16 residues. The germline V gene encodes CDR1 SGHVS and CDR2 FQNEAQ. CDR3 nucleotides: TGTGCCAGCAGCTTAGCGCTGAGAACAACTAATGAAAAACTGTTTTTT. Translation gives CASSLALRTTNEKLFF. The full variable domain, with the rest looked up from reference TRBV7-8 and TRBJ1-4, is GAGVSQSPRYKVAKRGQDVALRCDPISGHVSLFWYQQALGQGPEFLTYFQNEAQLDKSGLPSDRFFAERPEGSVSTLKIQRTQQEDSAVYLCASSLALRTTNEKLFFGSGTQLSVL.

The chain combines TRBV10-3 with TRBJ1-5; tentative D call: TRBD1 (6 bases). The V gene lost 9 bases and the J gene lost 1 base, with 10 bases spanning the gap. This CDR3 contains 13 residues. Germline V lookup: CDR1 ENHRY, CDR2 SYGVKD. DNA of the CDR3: TGTGCCATGGCAGGGGCCAGCAATCAGCCCCAGCATTTT. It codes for CAMAGASNQPQHF.

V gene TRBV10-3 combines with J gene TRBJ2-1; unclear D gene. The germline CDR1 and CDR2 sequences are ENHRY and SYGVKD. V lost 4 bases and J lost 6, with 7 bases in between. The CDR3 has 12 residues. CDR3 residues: CAISVEANEQFF. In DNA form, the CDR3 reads TGTGCCATCAGTGTCGAGGCCAATGAGCAGTTCTTC.

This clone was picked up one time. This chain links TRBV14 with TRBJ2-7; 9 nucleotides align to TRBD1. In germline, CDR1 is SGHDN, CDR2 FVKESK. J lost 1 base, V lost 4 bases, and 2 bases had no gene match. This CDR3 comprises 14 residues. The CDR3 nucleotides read TGTGCCAGCAGCCCCGGGACAGGGTCCTACGAGCAGTACTTC. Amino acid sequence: CASSPGTGSYEQYF.

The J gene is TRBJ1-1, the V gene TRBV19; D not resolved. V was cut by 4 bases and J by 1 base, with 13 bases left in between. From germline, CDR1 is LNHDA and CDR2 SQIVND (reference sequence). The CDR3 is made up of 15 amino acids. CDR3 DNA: TGTGCCAGTAGTACAGGAACCCGGAAGAACACTGAAGCTTTCTTT. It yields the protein CASSTGTRKNTEAFF.

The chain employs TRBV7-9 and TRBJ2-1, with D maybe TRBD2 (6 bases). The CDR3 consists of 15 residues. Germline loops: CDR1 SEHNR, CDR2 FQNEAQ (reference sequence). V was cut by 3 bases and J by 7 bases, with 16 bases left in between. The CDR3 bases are TGTGCCAGCAGCTTCGACCAACCCCGGGGGAATGAGCAGTTCTTC. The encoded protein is CASSFDQPRGNEQFF.

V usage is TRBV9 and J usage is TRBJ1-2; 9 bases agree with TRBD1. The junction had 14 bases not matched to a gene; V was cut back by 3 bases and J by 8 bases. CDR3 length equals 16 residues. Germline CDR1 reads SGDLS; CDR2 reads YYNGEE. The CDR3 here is CASSDPSGTGPSGYTF. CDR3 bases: TGTGCCAGCAGCGACCCTTCCGGGACAGGGCCTTCCGGCTACACCTTC.